Here is one T cell receptor beta chain with its context. No antigen is known for it. Lacking the conserved final phenylalanine or tryptophan, this CDR3 likely reflects a read error. The DNA is left out, because the CDR3 cannot be placed on it with certainty; the CDR3 is given as TCRdb lists it. Researchers used genomic DNA as the template to profile TCR beta VDJ and CDR3. TCRdb called the reads again in MiXCR, with one record for every CDR3 protein. The repertoire holds a few hundred thousand distinct CDR3 sequences, with over 60% as singletons. The source of the sample is a study of CD8+CD57+ T cells in acquired aplastic anemia. Study background: DNA per sorted CD4+ or CD8+ sample ranged 0.2 to 27.4 ug, averaging about 3 ug. General study points: The number of CD8+ CDR3 sequences shared by patients and controls was approximately 30.

What was sequenced was sorted CD4+, CD8+, or CD8+CD57+ T cells (not recorded which) from PBMCs. This TCR was sampled from a human donor in good health.

This chain's CDR3 is CASSIELAVI. V is TRBV19 and J is TRBJ1-1. Germline V gene lookup returns CDR1 LNHDA and CDR2 SQIVND (reference sequence). The CDR3 length is 10 residues, termini included.